This is a list of T cell receptor beta chains from one sample in a study of shared clonotypes between healthy human individuals. TCRdb keeps only in-frame clones here, not all; method: immunoSEQ multiplex PCR. The sample yields over 2 million clones, under 95% seen once. The sequenced sample was naive CD4+ T cells from PBMCs. The receptors stem from a man aged 18 to 29 in good health. Some clones in this sample may be carry-over from other donors' samples. Both conserved end residues are part of each CDR3. D genes are given only for firm matches. Size values are once, few and many counts, or a class for expanded clones, and some rows have none.

d_call j_call v_call clone_size cdr3_length cdr3_nt cdr3_aa
NA TRBJ2-1 TRBV5-1 NA 15 TGCGCCAGCAGCTTGGCTGGACAGCCGAACAATGAGCAGTTCTTC CASSLAGQPNNEQFF
NA TRBJ1-4 TRBV30 few 15 TGTGCCTGGAGTTTCTCAGGGGCAACTAATGAAAAACTGTTTTTT CAWSFSGATNEKLFF
NA TRBJ2-5 TRBV19 NA 13 TGTGCCAGTAGTATAAAAGGGGGGGAGACCCAGTACTTC CASSIKGGETQYF
NA TRBJ2-1 TRBV15 once 12 TGTGCCACCAGCAGAGATGTCGGTGAGCAGTTCTTC CATSRDVGEQFF
NA TRBJ1-3 TRBV9 NA 13 TGTGCCAGCAGCGTAGTTGGGGAGAACACCATATATTTT CASSVVGENTIYF
NA TRBJ1-1 TRBV5-8 NA 16 TGTGCCAGCAGCACCGTGGACGCCGGTAGGAACACTGAAGCTTTCTTT CASSTVDAGRNTEAFF
NA TRBJ2-5 TRBV27 NA 17 TGTGCCAGCAGTTTATCGGCCGGGCCCGCCGGGGGTGAGACCCAGTACTTC CASSLSAGPAGGETQYF
NA TRBJ2-7 TRBV2 once 13 TGTGCCAGCAGTGACAGTTCCACTAGTGAGCAGTACTTC CASSDSSTSEQYF
TRBD2 TRBJ2-7 TRBV4-3 NA 17 TGCGCCAGCAGCCAGGAGCGTGGGACTAGCGGGAGTTACGAGCAGTACTTC CASSQERGTSGSYEQYF
NA TRBJ2-2 TRBV19 NA 17 TGTGCCAGTACCCCCTTGTCGGGCAGACGTAACACCGGGGAGCTGTTTTTT CASTPLSGRRNTGELFF
NA TRBJ1-1 TRBV6-5 once 13 TGTGCCAGCAGTCAAGCCGGGACGAGCCAGGCTTTCTTT CASSQAGTSQAFF
TRBD2 TRBJ2-5 TRBV4-1 NA 15 TGCGCCAGCAGCGAATCAGCGGGGATGGTCGAGACCCAGTACTTC CASSESAGMVETQYF
NA TRBJ2-5 TRBV5-1 NA 17 TGCGCCAGCAGCTTGTGGTCAGGGGGAGGGAGTTTGGAGACCCAGTACTTC CASSLWSGGGSLETQYF
NA TRBJ1-4 TRBV7-3 NA 16 TGTGCCAGCAGCAACATGGCCGTGGTGGCTAATGAAAAACTGTTTTTT CASSNMAVVANEKLFF
TRBD1 TRBJ1-3 TRBV18 NA 17 TGTGCCAGCTCACTAAGGACAGGGGAAGGATCTGGAAACACCATATATTTT CASSLRTGEGSGNTIYF
NA TRBJ1-1 TRBV5-1 NA 16 TGCGCCAGCAGCAAAGGGACCGACTTTGAGGACACTGAAGCTTTCTTT CASSKGTDFEDTEAFF
TRBD1 TRBJ1-1 TRBV28 NA 17 TGTGCCAGCAGGGACGGACAGGGTCTCGTCAGGGGCACTGAAGCTTTCTTT CASRDGQGLVRGTEAFF
NA TRBJ1-1 TRBV19 NA 13 TGTGCCAGTAGTATTAAAGCGGGAGTCGAAGCTTTCTTT CASSIKAGVEAFF
NA TRBJ2-3 TRBV18 NA 13 TGTGCCAGCTCACCGGAGAACACAGATACGCAGTATTTT CASSPENTDTQYF
TRBD1 TRBJ1-4 TRBV27 NA 12 TGTGCCAGCGGGACAGGGGGGGAAAAACTGTTTTTT CASGTGGEKLFF
TRBD1 TRBJ2-7 TRBV11-2 NA 14 TGTGCCAGCAGCTCCAGGGGGAGCTCCTACGAGCAGTACTTC CASSSRGSSYEQYF
NA TRBJ2-7 TRBV4-1 NA 15 TGCGCCAGCAGCCAACAGAGTGGGCTAGGCTACGAGCAGTACTTC CASSQQSGLGYEQYF
NA TRBJ2-7 TRBV5-1 NA 14 TGCGCCAGCAGCTTGGGGCAGTCGATCAACGAGCAGTACTTC CASSLGQSINEQYF
NA TRBJ1-6 TRBV6-8 NA 13 TGTGCCAAGGGGCCGAGGGCGGTTTCACCCCTCCACTTT CAKGPRAVSPLHF
TRBD1 TRBJ2-7 TRBV6-1 NA 12 TGTGCCAGCGGAGGACAGGCCTACGAGCAGTACTTC CASGGQAYEQYF
TRBD2 TRBJ2-7 TRBV28 NA 18 TGTGCCAGCAGTTTAGGCACTCGGGCTAGCGGGACGCCCTACGAGCAGTACTTC CASSLGTRASGTPYEQYF
NA TRBJ1-5 TRBV28 NA 14 TGTGCCAGCAGCCTCTCTGGGCAGACATTGCCCCAGCATTTT CASSLSGQTLPQHF
NA TRBJ2-3 TRBV18 NA 12 TGTGCCAGCTCCACCAAGGACTCCACGCAGTATTTT CASSTKDSTQYF
NA TRBJ1-4 TRBV7-2 NA 15 TGTGCCAGCAGACGGGACGCAGCAACTAATGAAAAACTGTTTTTT CASRRDAATNEKLFF